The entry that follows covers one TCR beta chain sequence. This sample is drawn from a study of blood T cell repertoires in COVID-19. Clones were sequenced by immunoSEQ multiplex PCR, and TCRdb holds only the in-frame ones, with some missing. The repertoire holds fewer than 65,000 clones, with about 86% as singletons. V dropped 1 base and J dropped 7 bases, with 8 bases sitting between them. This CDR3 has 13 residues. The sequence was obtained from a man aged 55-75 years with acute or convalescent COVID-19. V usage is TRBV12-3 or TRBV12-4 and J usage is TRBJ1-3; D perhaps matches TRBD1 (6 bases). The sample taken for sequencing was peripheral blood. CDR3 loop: CASSLGGQNTIYF. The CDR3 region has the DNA TGTGCCAGCAGTTTAGGGGGGCAGAACACCATATATTTT.